This TCR beta chain was observed in a study of early T cells in non-severe SARS-CoV-2 infection. Whole-study context: Unpaired chains resulted from sequencing bulk RNA of unsorted whole blood. Study findings and constraints: Private and CD4 specificities were missed by VDJdb matching, which favored anti-spike CD8 responses.

Tagging with unique molecular identifiers was applied to individual cDNA molecules. TCRdb analysed the 5' RACE reads with MiXCR anew, one entry per CDR3 protein. The sample shows tens of thousands of distinct CDR3 sequences, about 9.5% of them seen only once. A word on this clonotype: Its antigen remains unknown.

This sequence originates from an adult who was a healthcare worker with PCR-confirmed SARS-CoV-2 infection or an uninfected control (not recorded which). This specimen consisted of whole blood, obtained at baseline.

CDR3 protein: CASSLRADYEQYF. The CDR3, as DNA: TGTGCCAGCAGCCTCCGGGCCGACTACGAGCAGTACTTC. The chain is built from TRBV7-3 and TRBJ2-7; D ambiguous. The V gene's germline CDR1 is SGHTA and CDR2 FQGTGA. The germline V and J ends were trimmed by 5 bases and 3 bases, with 11 bases remaining between them. This CDR3 region has 13 residues.